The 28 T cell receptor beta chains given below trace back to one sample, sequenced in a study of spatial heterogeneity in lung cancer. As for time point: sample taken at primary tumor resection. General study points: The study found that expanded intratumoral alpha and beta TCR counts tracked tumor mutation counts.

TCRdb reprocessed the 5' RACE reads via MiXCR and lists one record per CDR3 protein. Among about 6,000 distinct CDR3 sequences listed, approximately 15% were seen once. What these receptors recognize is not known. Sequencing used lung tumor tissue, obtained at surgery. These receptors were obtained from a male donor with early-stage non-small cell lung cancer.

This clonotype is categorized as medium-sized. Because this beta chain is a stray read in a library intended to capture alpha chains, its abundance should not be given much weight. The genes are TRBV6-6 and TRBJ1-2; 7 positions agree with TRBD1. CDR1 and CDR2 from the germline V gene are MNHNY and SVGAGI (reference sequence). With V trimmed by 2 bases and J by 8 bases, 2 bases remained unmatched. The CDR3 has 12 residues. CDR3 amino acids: CASSYGTEGYTF. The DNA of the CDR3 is TGTGCCAGCAGTTACGGGACAGAGGGCTACACCTTC.

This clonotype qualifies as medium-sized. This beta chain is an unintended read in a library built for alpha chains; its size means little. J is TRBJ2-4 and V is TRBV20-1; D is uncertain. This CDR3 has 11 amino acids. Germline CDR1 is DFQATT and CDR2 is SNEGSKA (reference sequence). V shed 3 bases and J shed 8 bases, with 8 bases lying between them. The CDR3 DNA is TGCAGTGCTAGGGGGTCGGACATTCAGTACTTC. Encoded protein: CSARGSDIQYF.

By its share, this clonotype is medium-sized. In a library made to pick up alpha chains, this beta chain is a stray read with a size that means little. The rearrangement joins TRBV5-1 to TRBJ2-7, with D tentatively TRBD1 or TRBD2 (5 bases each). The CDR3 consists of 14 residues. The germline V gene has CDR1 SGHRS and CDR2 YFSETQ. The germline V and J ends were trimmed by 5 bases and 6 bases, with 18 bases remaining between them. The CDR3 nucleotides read TGCGCCAGCAGATACGGGACCGCTCGCAGCGAGCAGTACTTC. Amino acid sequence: CASRYGTARSEQYF.

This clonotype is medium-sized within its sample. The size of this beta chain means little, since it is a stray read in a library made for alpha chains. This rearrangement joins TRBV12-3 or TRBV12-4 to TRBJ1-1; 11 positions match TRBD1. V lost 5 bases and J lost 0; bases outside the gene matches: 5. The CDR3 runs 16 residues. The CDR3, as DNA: TGTGCCAGCAGTCCTGGGACAGGGGGAATGAACACTGAAGCTTTCTTT. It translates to CASSPGTGGMNTEAFF.

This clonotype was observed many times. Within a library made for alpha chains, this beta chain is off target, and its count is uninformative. Here the CDR3 reads CASSYSGGLEQYF. Here the CDR3 DNA reads TGTGCCAGCAGCTACTCGGGGGGTCTGGAGCAGTACTTC. The chain carries TRBV7-9 and TRBJ2-7; TRBD2 matches 7 bases. This CDR3 region has 13 residues. Unmatched junction bases numbered 7, after V lost 4 bases and J lost 7 bases. Germline CDR1 SEHNR, CDR2 FQNEAQ (reference sequence). The full variable domain, its missing parts supplied by reference TRBV7-9 and TRBJ2-7, is DTGVSQNPRHKITKRGQNVTFRCDPISEHNRLYWYRQTLGQGPEFLTYFQNEAQLEKSRLLSDRFSAERPKGSFSTLEIQRTEQGDSAMYLCASSYSGGLEQYFGPGTRLTVT.

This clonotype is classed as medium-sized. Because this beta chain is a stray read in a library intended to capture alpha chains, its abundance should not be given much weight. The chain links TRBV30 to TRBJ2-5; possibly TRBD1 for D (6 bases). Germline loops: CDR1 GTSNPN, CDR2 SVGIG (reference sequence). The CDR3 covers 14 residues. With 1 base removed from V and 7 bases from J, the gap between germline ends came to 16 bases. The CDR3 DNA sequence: TGTGCCTGGAGTGCAGACAGGCCCCCGGGGACCCAGTACTTC. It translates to CAWSADRPPGTQYF.

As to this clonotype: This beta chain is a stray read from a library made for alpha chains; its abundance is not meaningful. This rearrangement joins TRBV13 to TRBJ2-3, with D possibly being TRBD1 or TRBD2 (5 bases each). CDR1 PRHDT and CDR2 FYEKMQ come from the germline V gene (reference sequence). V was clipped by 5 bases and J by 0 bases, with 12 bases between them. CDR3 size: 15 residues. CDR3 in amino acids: CASSRGDRSTDTQYF. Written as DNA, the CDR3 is TGTGCCAGCAGCCGAGGGGACCGAAGCACAGATACGCAGTATTTT.

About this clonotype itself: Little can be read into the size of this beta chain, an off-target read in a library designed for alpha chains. DNA for the CDR3: TGTGCCAGCTCAGGAGGACAGGCCTCACCCCTCCACTTT. Translation gives CASSGGQASPLHF. This chain links TRBV18 with TRBJ1-6, with 7 bases that match TRBD1. The CDR3 is made up of 13 amino acids. The germline V gene encodes CDR1 KGHSH and CDR2 LQKENI. The V gene end was trimmed by 5 bases and the J gene end by 10 bases; junction bases not matched to a gene: 5.

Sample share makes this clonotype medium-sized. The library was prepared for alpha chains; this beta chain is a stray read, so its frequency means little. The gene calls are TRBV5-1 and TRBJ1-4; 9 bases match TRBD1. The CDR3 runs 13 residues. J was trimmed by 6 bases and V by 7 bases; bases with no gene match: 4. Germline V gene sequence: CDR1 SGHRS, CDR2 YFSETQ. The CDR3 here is CASARQGDEKLFF. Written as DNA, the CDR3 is TGCGCCAGCGCCCGACAGGGGGATGAAAAACTGTTTTTT.

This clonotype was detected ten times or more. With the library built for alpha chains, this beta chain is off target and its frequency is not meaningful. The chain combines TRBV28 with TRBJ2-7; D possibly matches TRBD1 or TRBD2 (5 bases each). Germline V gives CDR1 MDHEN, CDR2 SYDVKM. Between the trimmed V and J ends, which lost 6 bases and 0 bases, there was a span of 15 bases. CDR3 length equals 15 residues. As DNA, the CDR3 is TGTGCCAGCAGCCTCTCCGGGACGGTCTCCTACGAGCAGTACTTC. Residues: CASSLSGTVSYEQYF.

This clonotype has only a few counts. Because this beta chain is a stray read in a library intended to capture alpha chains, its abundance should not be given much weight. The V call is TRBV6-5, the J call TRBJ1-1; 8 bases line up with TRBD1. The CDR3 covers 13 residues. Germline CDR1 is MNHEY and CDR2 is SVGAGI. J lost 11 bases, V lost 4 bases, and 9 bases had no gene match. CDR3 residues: CASSSSGGRNAFF. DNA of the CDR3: TGTGCCAGCAGTTCTTCAGGGGGCAGAAATGCTTTCTTT.

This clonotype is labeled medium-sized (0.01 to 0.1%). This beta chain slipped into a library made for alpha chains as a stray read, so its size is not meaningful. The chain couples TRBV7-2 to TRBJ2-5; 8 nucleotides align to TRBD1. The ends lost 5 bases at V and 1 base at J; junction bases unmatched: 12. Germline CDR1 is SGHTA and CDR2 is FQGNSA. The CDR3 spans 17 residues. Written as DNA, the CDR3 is TGTGCCAGCAGCGCCGACAGGGGCCATGATATCCAAGAGACCCAGTACTTC. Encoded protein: CASSADRGHDIQETQYF.

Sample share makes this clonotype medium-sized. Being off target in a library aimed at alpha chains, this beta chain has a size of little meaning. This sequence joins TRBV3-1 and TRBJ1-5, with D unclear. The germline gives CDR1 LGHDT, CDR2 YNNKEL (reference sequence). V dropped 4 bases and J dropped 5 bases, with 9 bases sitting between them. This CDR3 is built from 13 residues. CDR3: CASSPSVDQPQHF. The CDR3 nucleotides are TGTGCCAGCAGCCCCTCCGTCGATCAGCCCCAGCATTTT.

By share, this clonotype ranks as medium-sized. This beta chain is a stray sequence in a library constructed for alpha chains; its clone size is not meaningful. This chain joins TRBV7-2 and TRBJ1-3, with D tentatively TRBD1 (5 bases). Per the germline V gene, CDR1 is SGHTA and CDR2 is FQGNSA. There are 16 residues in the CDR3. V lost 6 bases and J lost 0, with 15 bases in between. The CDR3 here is CASSLPGGSSGNTIYF. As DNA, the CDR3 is TGTGCCAGCAGTCTACCCGGGGGTAGCTCTGGAAACACCATATATTTT.

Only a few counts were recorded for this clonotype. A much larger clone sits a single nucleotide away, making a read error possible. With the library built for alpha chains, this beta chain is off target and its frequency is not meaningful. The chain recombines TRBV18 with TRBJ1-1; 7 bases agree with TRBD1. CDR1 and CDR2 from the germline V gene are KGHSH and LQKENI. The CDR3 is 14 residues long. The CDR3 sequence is CVSSPEGAGTEAFF. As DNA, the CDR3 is TGTGTCAGCTCACCGGAGGGGGCCGGCACTGAAGCTTTCTTT. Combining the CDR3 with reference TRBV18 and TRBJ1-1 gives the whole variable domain NAGVMQNPRHLVRRRGQEARLRCSPMKGHSHVYWYRQLPEEGLKFMVYLQKENIIDESGMPKERFSAEFPKEGPSILRIQQVVRGDSAAYFCVSSPEGAGTEAFFGQGTRLTVV.

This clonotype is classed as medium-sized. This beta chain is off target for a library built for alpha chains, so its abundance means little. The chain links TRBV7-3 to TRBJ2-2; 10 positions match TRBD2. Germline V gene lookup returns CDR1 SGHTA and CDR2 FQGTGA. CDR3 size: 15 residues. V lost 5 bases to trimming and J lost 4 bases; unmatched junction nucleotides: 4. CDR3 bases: TGTGCCAGCAGCCCCGGACTAGCGGTCACCGGGGAGCTGTTTTTT. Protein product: CASSPGLAVTGELFF.

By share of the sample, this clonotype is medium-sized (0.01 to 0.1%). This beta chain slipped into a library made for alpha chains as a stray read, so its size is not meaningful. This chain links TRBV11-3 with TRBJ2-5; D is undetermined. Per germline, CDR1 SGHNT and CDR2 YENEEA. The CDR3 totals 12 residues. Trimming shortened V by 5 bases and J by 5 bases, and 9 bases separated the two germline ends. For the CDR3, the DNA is TGTGCCAGCAGCCCCGAGTCGGAGACCCAGTACTTC. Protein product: CASSPESETQYF. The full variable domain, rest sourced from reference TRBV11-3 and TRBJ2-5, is EAGVVQSPRYKIIEKKQPVAFWCNPISGHNTLYWYLQNLGQGPELLIRYENEEAVDDSQLPKDRFSAERLKGVDSTLKIQPAELGDSAVYLCASSPESETQYFGPGTRLLVL.

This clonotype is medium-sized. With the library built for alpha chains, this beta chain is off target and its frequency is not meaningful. The CDR3 protein is CASSLAGRINEQFF. The DNA of the CDR3 is TGTGCCAGCAGTTTGGCCGGACGGATCAATGAGCAGTTCTTC. The V gene is TRBV12-3 or TRBV12-4, the J gene TRBJ2-1; D remains unclear. The CDR3 runs 14 residues. Deletions cut 3 bases from V and 6 bases from J, with 12 bases between.

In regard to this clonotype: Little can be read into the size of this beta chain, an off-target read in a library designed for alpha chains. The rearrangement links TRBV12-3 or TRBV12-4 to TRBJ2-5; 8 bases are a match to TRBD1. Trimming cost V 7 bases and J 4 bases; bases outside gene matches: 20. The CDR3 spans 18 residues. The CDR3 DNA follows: TGTGCCAGCACTACAGCAGTTTTAGGGACAGGTGGAAGAGAGACCCAGTACTTC. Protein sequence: CASTTAVLGTGGRETQYF.

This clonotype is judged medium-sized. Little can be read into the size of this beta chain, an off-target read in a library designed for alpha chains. DNA of the CDR3: TGTGCCAGCAGCTCTTTACCGGGGGATGGCTACACCTTC. It specifies CASSSLPGDGYTF. This chain connects TRBV7-6 to TRBJ1-2; a weak D match, TRBD1 (5 bases). Germline V gives CDR1 SGHVS, CDR2 FNYEAQ. This CDR3 has 13 residues. The germline V and J ends were trimmed by 4 bases and 6 bases, with 12 bases remaining between them.

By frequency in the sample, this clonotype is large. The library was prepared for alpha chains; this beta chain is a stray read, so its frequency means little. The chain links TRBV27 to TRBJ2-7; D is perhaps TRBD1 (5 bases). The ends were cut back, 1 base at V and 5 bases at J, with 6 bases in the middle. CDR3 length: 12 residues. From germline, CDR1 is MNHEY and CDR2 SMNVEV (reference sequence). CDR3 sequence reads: CASSLWGDEQYF. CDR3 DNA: TGTGCCAGCAGTTTATGGGGCGACGAGCAGTACTTC.

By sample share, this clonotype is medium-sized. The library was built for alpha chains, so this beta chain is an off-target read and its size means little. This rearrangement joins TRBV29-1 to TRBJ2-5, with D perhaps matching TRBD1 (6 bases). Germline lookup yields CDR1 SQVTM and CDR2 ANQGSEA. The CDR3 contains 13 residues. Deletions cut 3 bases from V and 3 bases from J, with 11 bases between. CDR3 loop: CSVEAGVEETQYF. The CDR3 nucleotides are TGCAGCGTTGAGGCAGGGGTAGAAGAGACCCAGTACTTC.

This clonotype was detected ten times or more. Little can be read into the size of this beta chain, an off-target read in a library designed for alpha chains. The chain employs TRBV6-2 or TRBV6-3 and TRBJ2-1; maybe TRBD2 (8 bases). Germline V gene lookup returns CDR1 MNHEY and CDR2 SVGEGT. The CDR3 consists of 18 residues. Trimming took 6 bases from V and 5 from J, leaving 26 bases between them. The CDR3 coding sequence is TGTGCCAGCAGGGGAGGGGGCGGAGGTAGCGGGACCAACAATGAGCAGTTCTTC. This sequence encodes CASRGGGGGSGTNNEQFF.

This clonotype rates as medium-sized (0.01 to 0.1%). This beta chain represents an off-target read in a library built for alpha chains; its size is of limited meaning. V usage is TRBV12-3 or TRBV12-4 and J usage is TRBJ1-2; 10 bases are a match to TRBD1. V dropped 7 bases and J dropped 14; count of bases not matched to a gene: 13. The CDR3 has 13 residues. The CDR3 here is CASNPGQGFMYTF. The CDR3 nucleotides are TGTGCCAGCAATCCGGGACAGGGGTTTATGTATACCTTC.

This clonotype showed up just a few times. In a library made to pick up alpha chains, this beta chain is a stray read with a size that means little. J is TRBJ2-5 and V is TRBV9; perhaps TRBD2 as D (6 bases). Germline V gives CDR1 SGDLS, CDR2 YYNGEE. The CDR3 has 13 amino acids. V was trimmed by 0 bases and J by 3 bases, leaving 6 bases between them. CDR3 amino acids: CASSVGREETQYF. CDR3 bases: TGTGCCAGCAGCGTAGGGAGGGAAGAGACCCAGTACTTC. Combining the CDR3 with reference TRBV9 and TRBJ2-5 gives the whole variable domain DSGVTQTPKHLITATGQRVTLRCSPRSGDLSVYWYQQSLDQGLQFLIQYYNGEERAKGNILERFSAQQFPDLHSELNLSSLELGDSALYFCASSVGREETQYFGPGTRLLVL.

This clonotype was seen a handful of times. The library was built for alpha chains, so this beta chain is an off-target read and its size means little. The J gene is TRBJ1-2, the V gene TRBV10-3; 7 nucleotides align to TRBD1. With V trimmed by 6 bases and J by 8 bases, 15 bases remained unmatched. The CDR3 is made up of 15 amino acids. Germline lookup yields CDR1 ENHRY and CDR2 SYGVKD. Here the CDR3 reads CAISARGTLEGGYTF. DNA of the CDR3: TGTGCCATCAGCGCCAGGGGGACGCTCGAGGGAGGCTACACCTTC.

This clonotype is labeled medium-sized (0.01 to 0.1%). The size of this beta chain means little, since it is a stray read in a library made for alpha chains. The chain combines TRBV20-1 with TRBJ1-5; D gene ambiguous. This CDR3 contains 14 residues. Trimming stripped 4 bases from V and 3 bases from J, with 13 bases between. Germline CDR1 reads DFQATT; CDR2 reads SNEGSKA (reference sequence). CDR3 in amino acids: CSAIIGSDNQPQHF. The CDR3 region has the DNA TGCAGTGCTATTATAGGGTCTGACAATCAGCCCCAGCATTTT.

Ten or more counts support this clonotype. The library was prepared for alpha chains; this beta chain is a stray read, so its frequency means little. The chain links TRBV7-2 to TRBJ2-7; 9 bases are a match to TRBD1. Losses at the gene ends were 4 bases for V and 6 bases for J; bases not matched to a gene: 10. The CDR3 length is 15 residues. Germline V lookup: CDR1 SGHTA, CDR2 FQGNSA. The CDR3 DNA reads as TGTGCCAGCAGCTCGGAAGGGACAGGGATTTTCGAGCAGTACTTC. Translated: CASSSEGTGIFEQYF.